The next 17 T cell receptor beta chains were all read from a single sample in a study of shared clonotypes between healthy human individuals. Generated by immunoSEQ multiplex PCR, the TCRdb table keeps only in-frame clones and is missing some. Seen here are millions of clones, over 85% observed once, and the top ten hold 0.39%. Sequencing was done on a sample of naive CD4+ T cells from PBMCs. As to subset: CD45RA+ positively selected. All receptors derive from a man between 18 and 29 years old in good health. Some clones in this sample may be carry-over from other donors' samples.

CDR3: CATSGRTSGVLEQFF. In DNA form, the CDR3 reads TGTGCCACCAGCGGTAGGACTAGCGGAGTCCTGGAGCAGTTCTTC. The V call is TRBV15, the J call TRBJ2-1; 10 bases are shared with TRBD2. Germline CDR1 is LNHNV and CDR2 is YYDKDF (reference sequence). The CDR3 runs to 15 residues. The ends lost 5 bases at V and 10 bases at J; junction bases unmatched: 11.

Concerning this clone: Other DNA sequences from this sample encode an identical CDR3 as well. The chain's CDR3 is CASSQIGETQYF. In nucleotides, the CDR3 is TGTGCCAGCAGCCAAATTGGAGAGACCCAGTACTTC. The rearrangement uses TRBV4-2 and TRBJ2-5, with no clear D. Trimming pared 2 bases from V and 4 bases from J, leaving 5 bases between. CDR1 is LGHNA, CDR2 YNFKEQ, per germline. The CDR3 length is 12 residues.

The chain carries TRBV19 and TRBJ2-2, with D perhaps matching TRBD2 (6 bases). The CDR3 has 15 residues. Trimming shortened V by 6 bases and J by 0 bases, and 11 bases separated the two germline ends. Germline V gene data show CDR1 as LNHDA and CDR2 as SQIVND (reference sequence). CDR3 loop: CASSRGGANTGELFF. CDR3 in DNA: TGTGCCAGTAGCCGGGGCGGGGCGAACACCGGGGAGCTGTTTTTT.

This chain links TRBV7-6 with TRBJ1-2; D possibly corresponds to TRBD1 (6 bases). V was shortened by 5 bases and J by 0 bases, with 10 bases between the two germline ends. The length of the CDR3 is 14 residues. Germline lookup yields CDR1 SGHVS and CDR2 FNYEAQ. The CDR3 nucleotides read TGTGCCAGCAGCCCACGACAGGCTAACTATGGCTACACCTTC. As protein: CASSPRQANYGYTF.

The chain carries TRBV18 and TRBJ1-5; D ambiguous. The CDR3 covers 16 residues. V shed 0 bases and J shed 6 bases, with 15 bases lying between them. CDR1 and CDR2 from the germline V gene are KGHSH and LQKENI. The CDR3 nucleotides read TGTGCCAGCTCACCACCGAGACTGATAGGGATTCAGCCCCAGCATTTT. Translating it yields CASSPPRLIGIQPQHF.

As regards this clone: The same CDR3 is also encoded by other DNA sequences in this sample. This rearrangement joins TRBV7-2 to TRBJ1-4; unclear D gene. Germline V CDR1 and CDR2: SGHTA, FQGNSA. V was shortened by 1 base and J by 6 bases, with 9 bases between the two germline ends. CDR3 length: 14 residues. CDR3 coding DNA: TGTGCCAGCAGCTTAGGGACGTCGGATGAAAAACTGTTTTTT. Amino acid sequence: CASSLGTSDEKLFF. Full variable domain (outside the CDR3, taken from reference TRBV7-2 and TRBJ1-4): GAGVSQSPSNKVTEKGKDVELRCDPISGHTALYWYRQSLGQGLEFLIYFQGNSAPDKSGLPSDRFSAERTGGSVSTLTIQRTQQEDSAVYLCASSLGTSDEKLFFGSGTQLSVL.

The CDR3 DNA sequence: TGCGCCAGCAGGAGGGACCCTCCCAACTATGGCTACACCTTC. Translation gives CASRRDPPNYGYTF. The chain couples TRBV10-2 to TRBJ1-2; a weak D match, TRBD1 (5 bases). CDR1 and CDR2 (germline): WSHSY, SAAADI. CDR3 length: 14 amino acids. V gave up 6 bases and J gave up 2 bases, with 13 bases separating them.

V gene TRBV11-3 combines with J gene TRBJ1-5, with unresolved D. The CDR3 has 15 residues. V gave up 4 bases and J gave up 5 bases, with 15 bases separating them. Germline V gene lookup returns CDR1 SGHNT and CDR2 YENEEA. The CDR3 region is CASSSHAGRDQPQHF. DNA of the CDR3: TGTGCCAGCAGCTCACATGCAGGCCGAGATCAGCCCCAGCATTTT.

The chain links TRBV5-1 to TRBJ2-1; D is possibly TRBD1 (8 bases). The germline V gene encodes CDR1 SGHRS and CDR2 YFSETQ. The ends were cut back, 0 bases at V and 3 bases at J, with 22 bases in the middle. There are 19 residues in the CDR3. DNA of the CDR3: TGCGCCAGCAGCTTGGGGACAGGGAGTCCCGGACTAGGCTACAATGAGCAGTTCTTC. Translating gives CASSLGTGSPGLGYNEQFF.

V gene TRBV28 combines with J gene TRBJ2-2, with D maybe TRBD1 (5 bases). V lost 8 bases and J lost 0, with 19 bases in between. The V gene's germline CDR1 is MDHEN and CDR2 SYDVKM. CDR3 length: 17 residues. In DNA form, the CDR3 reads TGTGCCAGCCTTAGGGCCCCAGGGCAGACGAACACCGGGGAGCTGTTTTTT. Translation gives CASLRAPGQTNTGELFF.

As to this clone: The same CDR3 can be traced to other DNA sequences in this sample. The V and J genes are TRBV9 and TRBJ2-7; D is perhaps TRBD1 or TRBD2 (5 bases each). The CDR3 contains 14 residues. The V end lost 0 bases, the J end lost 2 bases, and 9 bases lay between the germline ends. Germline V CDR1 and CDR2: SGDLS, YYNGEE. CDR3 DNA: TGTGCCAGCAGCGTAGGGAGAGGGGCCTACGAGCAGTACTTC. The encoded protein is CASSVGRGAYEQYF.

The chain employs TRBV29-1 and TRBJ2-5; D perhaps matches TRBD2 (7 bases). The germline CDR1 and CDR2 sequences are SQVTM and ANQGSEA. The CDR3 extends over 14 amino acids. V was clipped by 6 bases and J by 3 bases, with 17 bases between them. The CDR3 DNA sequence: TGCAGCGTCCTCCTGGGCGGGGGCGAAGAGACCCAGTACTTC. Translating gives CSVLLGGGEETQYF. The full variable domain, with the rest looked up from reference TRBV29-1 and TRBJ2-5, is SAVISQKPSRDICQRGTSLTIQCQVDSQVTMMFWYRQQPGQSLTLIATANQGSEATYESGFVIDKFPISRPNLTFSTLTVSNMSPEDSSIYLCSVLLGGGEETQYFGPGTRLLVL.

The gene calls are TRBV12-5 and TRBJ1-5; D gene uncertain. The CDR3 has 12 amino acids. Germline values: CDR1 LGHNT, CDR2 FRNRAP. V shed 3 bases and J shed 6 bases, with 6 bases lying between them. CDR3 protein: CASGLSGQPQHF. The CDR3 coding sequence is TGTGCTAGTGGTTTAAGCGGTCAGCCCCAGCATTTT.

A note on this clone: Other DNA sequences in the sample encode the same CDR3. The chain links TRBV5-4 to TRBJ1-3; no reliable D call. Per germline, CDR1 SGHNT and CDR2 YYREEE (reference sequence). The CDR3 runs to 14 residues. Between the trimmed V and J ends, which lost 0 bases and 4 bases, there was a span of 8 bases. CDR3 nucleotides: TGTGCCAGCAGCTTGGCGGGAGCCGGAAACACCATATATTTT. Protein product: CASSLAGAGNTIYF.

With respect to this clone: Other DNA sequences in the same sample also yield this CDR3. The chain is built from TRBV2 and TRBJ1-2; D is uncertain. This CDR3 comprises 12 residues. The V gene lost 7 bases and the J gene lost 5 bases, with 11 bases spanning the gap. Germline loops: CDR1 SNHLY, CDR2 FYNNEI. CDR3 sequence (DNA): TGTGCCAGCACGGGGTTGGTGTATGGCTACACCTTC. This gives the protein CASTGLVYGYTF.

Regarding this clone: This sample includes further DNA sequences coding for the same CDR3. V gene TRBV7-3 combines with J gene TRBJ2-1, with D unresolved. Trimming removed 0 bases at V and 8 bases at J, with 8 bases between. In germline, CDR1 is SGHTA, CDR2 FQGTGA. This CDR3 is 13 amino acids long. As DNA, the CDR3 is TGTGCCAGCAGCTTAACGGTCAGCGATGAGCAGTTCTTC. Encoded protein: CASSLTVSDEQFF.

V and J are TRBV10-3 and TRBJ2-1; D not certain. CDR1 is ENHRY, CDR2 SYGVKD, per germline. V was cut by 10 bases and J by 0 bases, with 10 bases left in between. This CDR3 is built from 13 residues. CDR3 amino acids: CATAPSSYNEQFF. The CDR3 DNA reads TGTGCCACCGCCCCGAGCTCCTACAATGAGCAGTTCTTC.